This is a list of T cell receptor beta chains from one sample in a study of CD8 T cells in ankylosing spondylitis. TCRdb reprocessed the 5' RACE reads via MiXCR and lists one record per CDR3 protein. The sample lists 120,000 or so distinct CDR3 sequences, roughly 13% occurring once. The sample was blood, either unsorted or a sorted T cell fraction (not recorded which). The receptors here all came from a female donor with ankylosing spondylitis or in good health (not recorded which). The CDR3 runs from the conserved cysteine through the conserved F or W. D genes are given only for firm matches. The size entry is marked missing in some rows and otherwise reads once, few, many or a size class.

v_gene,d_gene,abundance,j_gene,CDR3nt,CDR3aa
TRBV12-3/TRBV12-4,TRBD1,few,TRBJ2-1,TGTGCCAGCAGGAGACAGGGGGCAGGTGAGCAGTTCTTC,CASRRQGAGEQFF
TRBV5-1,NA,many,TRBJ2-1,TGCGCCAGCCTGGACACCACAAGCTCCTACAATGAGCAGTTCTTC,CASLDTTSSYNEQFF
TRBV29-1,NA,many,TRBJ2-3,TGCAGCGTCGCCCCGGGGCTTCACACAGATACGCAGTATTTT,CSVAPGLHTDTQYF
TRBV27,NA,many,TRBJ2-7,TGTGCCAGTTCTAAAAAGACTGATCCCTACGAGCAGTACTTC,CASSKKTDPYEQYF
TRBV7-3,NA,many,TRBJ2-1,TGTGCCAGCACCGCAGCCAGGGGCCTACATTCCTACAATGAGCAGTTCTTC,CASTAARGLHSYNEQFF
TRBV11-2,NA,few,TRBJ2-6,TGTGCCAGCAGCCCCCGCGAGGGGGGCACTGCTGGGGCCAACGTCCTGACTTTC,CASSPREGGTAGANVLTF
TRBV24-1,NA,NA,TRBJ2-1,TGTGCCACCAGTGATTTGGTAGAGAATGAGCAGTTCTTC,CATSDLVENEQFF
TRBV5-6,NA,many,TRBJ1-6,TGTGCCAGCAGCTTGACGAGCAATTCACCCCTCCACTTT,CASSLTSNSPLHF
TRBV18,TRBD2,NA,TRBJ2-3,TGTGCCAGCTCCCGGACTAGCGGGATCAGCACAGATACGCAGTATTTT,CASSRTSGISTDTQYF
TRBV7-2,NA,few,TRBJ1-5,TGTGCCAGCAGCTTAGGGCGTCAGCCCCAGCATTTT,CASSLGRQPQHF
TRBV5-6,TRBD2,few,TRBJ2-5,TGTGCCAGCAGCTTGTCGGGCGGGGGAGTACAAGAGACCCAGTACTTC,CASSLSGGGVQETQYF
TRBV4-1,NA,few,TRBJ2-7,TGCGCCAGCAGCCGAACTCCGGGACCCGACGAGCAGTACTTC,CASSRTPGPDEQYF
TRBV29-1,NA,few,TRBJ2-1,TGCAGCGTTGAACAGGGAAGGCTCAATGAGCAGTTCTTC,CSVEQGRLNEQFF
TRBV20-1,NA,NA,TRBJ2-3,TGCAGTGCTAGAGACGACGGGAGAACTAGCACAGATACGCAGTATTTT,CSARDDGRTSTDTQYF
TRBV29-1,TRBD1,NA,TRBJ2-4,TGCAGCGCCGGGACAGGGGTGGTCAACATTCAGTACTTC,CSAGTGVVNIQYF
TRBV2,TRBD1,NA,TRBJ2-7,TGTGCCAGCCTGACAGGGAGCGAGCAGTACTTC,CASLTGSEQYF
TRBV30,NA,few,TRBJ1-1,TGTGCCTGGAGTGTAGGGCGATCCGAGAACACTGAAGCTTTCTTT,CAWSVGRSENTEAFF
TRBV20-1,TRBD2,many,TRBJ2-2,TGCAGTGCTATAGCGGGGGTAAACACCGGGGAGCTGTTTTTT,CSAIAGVNTGELFF
TRBV9,NA,NA,TRBJ1-2,TGTGCCAGCAGCGTTCACACAGCTAACTATGGCTACACCTTC,CASSVHTANYGYTF
TRBV29-1,NA,many,TRBJ1-3,TGCAGCGTTATCCGGGACACTCCTGGGAACACCATATATTTT,CSVIRDTPGNTIYF
TRBV5-1,NA,many,TRBJ1-1,TGCGCCAGCAGCCCCGAGGGGCGGGGCACTGAAGCTTTCTTT,CASSPEGRGTEAFF
TRBV2,TRBD1,many,TRBJ2-4,TGTGCCAGCAGGGACAGGGCCTCCAAAAACATTCAGTACTTC,CASRDRASKNIQYF
TRBV10-3,NA,many,TRBJ1-5,TGTGCCATCAGTGATGAGACAGGCACCAATCAGCCCCAGCATTTT,CAISDETGTNQPQHF
TRBV14,NA,NA,TRBJ1-6,TGTGCCAGCAGCCAAGATCGTCCACCCCCCCACTTT,CASSQDRPPPHF
TRBV10-3,NA,few,TRBJ2-1,TGTGCCATCAGCGACAGCTCCTACAATGAGCAGTTCTTC,CAISDSSYNEQFF
TRBV12-3/TRBV12-4,TRBD2,many,TRBJ2-7,TGTGCCAGCAGTCCGACTAGCGGGGGAGGCGAGCAGTACTTC,CASSPTSGGGEQYF
TRBV20-1,TRBD2,few,TRBJ2-1,TGCAGTGCTAGATCGGCTCTAGCGGCAACCAAATTTGTTGAGCAGTTCTTC,CSARSALAATKFVEQFF
TRBV29-1,NA,many,TRBJ1-1,TGCAGCGTCGGCAAGGGACTGAACACTGAAGCTTTCTTT,CSVGKGLNTEAFF
TRBV4-2,NA,NA,TRBJ2-5,TGTGCCAGCAGCCCCCGGAGTCTCCAAGAGACCCAGTACTTC,CASSPRSLQETQYF
TRBV5-1,NA,few,TRBJ1-1,TGCGCCAGCAGCTTGGGAGGGCTAAACACTGAAGCTTTCTTT,CASSLGGLNTEAFF
TRBV27,NA,NA,TRBJ2-7,TGTGCCAGCGGGCGCCCAGGGAGGTCCTACGAGCAGTACTTC,CASGRPGRSYEQYF
TRBV20-1,NA,many,TRBJ2-2,TGCAGTGCTAGAACAGACACCGGGGAGCTGTTTTTT,CSARTDTGELFF
TRBV2,NA,few,TRBJ2-1,TGTGCCAGCAAAACCGACCGAGACAATGAGCAGTTCTTC,CASKTDRDNEQFF
TRBV18,NA,NA,TRBJ1-2,TGTGCCAGCTCACCACTGGGGGGCGCTGACTATGGCTACACCTTC,CASSPLGGADYGYTF
TRBV5-1,TRBD1,many,TRBJ1-1,TGCGCCAGCAGCGCCGGACAGGGGGAAGCTTTCTTT,CASSAGQGEAFF
TRBV12-3/TRBV12-4,NA,many,TRBJ2-2,TGTGCCAGCAGCATTCCGGGCCCGAACACCGGGGAGCTGTTTTTT,CASSIPGPNTGELFF
TRBV19,NA,NA,TRBJ2-7,TGTGCCCATAGAACAAGACCGGTGGGGGAGCAGTACTTC,CAHRTRPVGEQYF
TRBV21-1,NA,NA,TRBJ1-2,TGTGCCAGCAGCAAGAGTGGCTGGGATCAAAGCTATGGCTACACCTTC,CASSKSGWDQSYGYTF
TRBV29-1,TRBD1,many,TRBJ1-4,TGCAGCGTGACATGGGACAGGGGCGGAAAACTGTTTTTT,CSVTWDRGGKLFF
TRBV20-1,NA,many,TRBJ1-6,TGCAGTGCCATTACACGGGGGCGCATCCAGAATTCACCCCTCCACTTT,CSAITRGRIQNSPLHF
TRBV27,NA,many,TRBJ2-1,TGTGCCAGCAGTTTACCGGGGCAGCAGTTCTTC,CASSLPGQQFF
TRBV11-2,NA,NA,TRBJ2-3,TGTGCCAGCAGCTTACGGCGGACCACAGATACGCAGTATTTT,CASSLRRTTDTQYF
TRBV20-1,TRBD1,NA,TRBJ1-1,TGCAGTGCTAAAAAGGGGACAGGGGGCCAAAAAAACACTGAAGCTTTCTTT,CSAKKGTGGQKNTEAFF
TRBV7-2,TRBD2,few,TRBJ2-3,TGTGCCAGCAGCTTCCTAGCGGGACGCAACACAGATACGCAGTATTTT,CASSFLAGRNTDTQYF
TRBV7-2,NA,NA,TRBJ1-2,TGTGCCAGCAGCTTCGAGGGGACTAACTATGGCTACACCTTC,CASSFEGTNYGYTF
TRBV12-3/TRBV12-4,NA,few,TRBJ2-1,TGTGCCAGCAGTTTAGGCAGGGCGGCTGAGCAGTTCTTC,CASSLGRAAEQFF
TRBV12-3/TRBV12-4,NA,many,TRBJ2-5,TGTGCCAGCAGCCTCAGGGCGTACCAAGAGACCCAGTACTTC,CASSLRAYQETQYF
TRBV20-1,TRBD1,many,TRBJ1-1,TGCAGTGCTAGGGCGGCGGGACAGGGGTACACTGAAGCTTTCTTT,CSARAAGQGYTEAFF
TRBV10-3,NA,many,TRBJ2-7,TGTGCCATCAGTGAGTCGGGCGGAACCTACGAGCAGTACTTC,CAISESGGTYEQYF
TRBV7-2,NA,few,TRBJ2-7,TGTGCCAGCAGCTCGTCCATGTACGAGCAGTACTTC,CASSSSMYEQYF
TRBV5-6,TRBD2,once,TRBJ2-1,TGTGCCAGCAGAAGACTAGCGGAGACCTACAATGAGCAGTTCTTC,CASRRLAETYNEQFF
TRBV3-1,NA,NA,TRBJ2-5,TGTGCCAGCAGCCAAGCCCTCTCCAGCGTGTCCAGGGAGACCCAGTACTTC,CASSQALSSVSRETQYF
TRBV20-1,TRBD2,few,TRBJ2-7,TGCAGTGCTAGGGCCGGGACTAGCGTCAACGAGCAGTACTTC,CSARAGTSVNEQYF
TRBV24-1,NA,few,TRBJ2-1,TGTGCCACCAGCCCCCGGAGTAGCGGAGGGTACAATGAGCAGTTCTTC,CATSPRSSGGYNEQFF
TRBV29-1,NA,few,TRBJ2-3,TGCAGCGTATTGGACCCCCTCACAGATACGCAGTATTTT,CSVLDPLTDTQYF
TRBV10-2,TRBD2,NA,TRBJ2-2,TGCGCCAGCAGTCCCCCAAGACTAGCGGGAATCACCGGGGAGCTGTTTTTT,CASSPPRLAGITGELFF
TRBV5-5,TRBD2,NA,TRBJ2-7,TGTGCCAGCAGCTTGGCTATTCCTAGCGGCCATGACGAGCAGTACTTC,CASSLAIPSGHDEQYF
TRBV4-1,NA,few,TRBJ2-2,TGCGCCAGCAGCCAACCCAGCGGGACCGGGGAGCTGTTTTTT,CASSQPSGTGELFF
TRBV9,NA,many,TRBJ2-2,TGTGCCAGCAGCGTAGACCGGGGGATCTCCGGGGAGCTGTTTTTT,CASSVDRGISGELFF